The rows below give T cell receptor beta chains drawn from one sample of a study of circulating tumor DNA in untreated peripheral T-cell lymphoma. TCRdb's copy holds only in-frame clones and misses some; the assay was immunoSEQ multiplex PCR. The data show about 8,900 clones, roughly 82% seen once. The sequenced sample was tumor tissue. These TCRs come from a human donor with peripheral T-cell lymphoma. CDR3s include the opening cysteine and the closing phenylalanine or tryptophan. Fields, in order: D gene, V gene, J gene, clone size, CDR3 DNA, CDR3 protein. D genes are given only for firm matches. The size entry is marked missing in some rows and otherwise reads once, few, many or a size class.

d_call: TRBD1; v_call: TRBV6-8; j_call: TRBJ1-2; clone_size: -; cdr3_nt: TGTGCCAGTAGCCCCGGACAGGGTAGAGGCTACACCTTC; cdr3_aa: CASSPGQGRGYTF
d_call: -; v_call: TRBV12-5; j_call: TRBJ1-3; clone_size: -; cdr3_nt: TGTGCCAGCGAAAGGGCAGTCTCTGGAAACACCATATATTTT; cdr3_aa: CASERAVSGNTIYF
d_call: TRBD2; v_call: TRBV7-6; j_call: TRBJ2-7; clone_size: -; cdr3_nt: TGTGCCAGCAGCTCTAGCGGGGCCTCCTACGAGCAGTATTTC; cdr3_aa: CASSSSGASYEQYF
d_call: TRBD1; v_call: TRBV29-1; j_call: TRBJ1-1; clone_size: -; cdr3_nt: TGCAGCGTTGAAAAGGAGACAGGGAGGAACACTGAAGCTTTCTTT; cdr3_aa: CSVEKETGRNTEAFF
d_call: -; v_call: TRBV19; j_call: TRBJ1-1; clone_size: -; cdr3_nt: TGTGCCAGTAGGGAAGGGACTGAAGCTTTCTTT; cdr3_aa: CASREGTEAFF
d_call: TRBD1; v_call: TRBV14; j_call: TRBJ2-4; clone_size: few; cdr3_nt: TGTGCCAGCAGCCAGAGGGGGCCAAGGGGAAACATTCAGTACTTC; cdr3_aa: CASSQRGPRGNIQYF
d_call: -; v_call: TRBV11-3; j_call: TRBJ1-6; clone_size: -; cdr3_nt: TGTGCCAGCAGCTTAGGGAGGGGTACTAATTCACCCCTCCACTTT; cdr3_aa: CASSLGRGTNSPLHF
d_call: -; v_call: TRBV19; j_call: TRBJ1-5; clone_size: few; cdr3_nt: TGTGCCAGTAGTATGTGGGCGCAGCCCCAGCATTTT; cdr3_aa: CASSMWAQPQHF
d_call: -; v_call: TRBV14; j_call: TRBJ2-2; clone_size: -; cdr3_nt: TGTGCCAGCAGCCAAAATCACCCTGGGACCGGGGAGCTGTTTTTT; cdr3_aa: CASSQNHPGTGELFF
d_call: TRBD2; v_call: TRBV5-1; j_call: TRBJ2-3; clone_size: once; cdr3_nt: TGCGCCAGCAGCTTGGGCACACTAGCGGCAGATACGCAGTATTTT; cdr3_aa: CASSLGTLAADTQYF
d_call: -; v_call: TRBV10-2; j_call: TRBJ1-4; clone_size: -; cdr3_nt: TGCGCCAGCAGTGGGGCAGGGGAAGAAAAACTGTTTTTT; cdr3_aa: CASSGAGEEKLFF
d_call: -; v_call: TRBV29-1; j_call: TRBJ2-2; clone_size: -; cdr3_nt: TGCAGCGGAGCGGTAGGCACCGGGGAGCTGTTTTTT; cdr3_aa: CSGAVGTGELFF
d_call: -; v_call: TRBV6-8; j_call: TRBJ2-3; clone_size: -; cdr3_nt: TGTGCCAGCAGTTACTCTTGGTCAGATACGCAGTATTTT; cdr3_aa: CASSYSWSDTQYF
d_call: -; v_call: TRBV9; j_call: TRBJ2-5; clone_size: -; cdr3_nt: TGTGCCAGCAGTGAAGGTGGTGGGGCAGAGACCCAGTACTTC; cdr3_aa: CASSEGGGAETQYF
d_call: -; v_call: TRBV30; j_call: TRBJ1-2; clone_size: -; cdr3_nt: TGTGCCTGGACCCCCGGTAGTGGCTACACCTTC; cdr3_aa: CAWTPGSGYTF
d_call: TRBD2; v_call: TRBV6-8; j_call: TRBJ2-7; clone_size: -; cdr3_nt: TGTGCCATCTCACCTAGCGGGGGGGCCTACGAGCAGTACTTC; cdr3_aa: CAISPSGGAYEQYF
d_call: -; v_call: TRBV30; j_call: TRBJ1-1; clone_size: -; cdr3_nt: TGTGCCTGGAATCATCAAGAGAACACTGAAGCTTTCTTT; cdr3_aa: CAWNHQENTEAFF
d_call: -; v_call: TRBV11-3; j_call: TRBJ2-7; clone_size: -; cdr3_nt: TGTGCCAGCAGAGAAGCCGGGACTGAGACCTACGAGCAGTACTTC; cdr3_aa: CASREAGTETYEQYF
d_call: -; v_call: TRBV10-3; j_call: TRBJ1-3; clone_size: once; cdr3_nt: TGTGCCATCGAGACGGGGGCAGGAAACACCATATATTTT; cdr3_aa: CAIETGAGNTIYF
d_call: -; v_call: TRBV6-8; j_call: TRBJ1-5; clone_size: -; cdr3_nt: TGTGCCAGCAGCTTCAAACAGGGATACAATCAGCCCCAGCATTTT; cdr3_aa: CASSFKQGYNQPQHF
d_call: TRBD1; v_call: TRBV4-1; j_call: TRBJ1-1; clone_size: -; cdr3_nt: TGCGCCAGCAGCCAAGAGGAAGGCAGGGGGCTGGGGAACACTGAAGCTTTCTTT; cdr3_aa: CASSQEEGRGLGNTEAFF
d_call: TRBD2; v_call: TRBV11-1; j_call: TRBJ2-1; clone_size: -; cdr3_nt: TGTGCCAGCAGCTTAGGAGTGACTAGCGGTGCTGAGCAGTTCTTC; cdr3_aa: CASSLGVTSGAEQFF
d_call: -; v_call: TRBV30; j_call: TRBJ1-1; clone_size: -; cdr3_nt: TGTGCCTGGAGCGAGGTCTCGAACACTGAAGCTTTCTTT; cdr3_aa: CAWSEVSNTEAFF
d_call: TRBD1; v_call: TRBV11-3; j_call: TRBJ2-1; clone_size: -; cdr3_nt: TGTGCCAGCAGCGGGGACAGGCAGAACAATGAGCAGTTCTTC; cdr3_aa: CASSGDRQNNEQFF
d_call: -; v_call: TRBV29-1; j_call: TRBJ2-2; clone_size: -; cdr3_nt: TGCAGCGTTGAAGGGACGAACACCGGGGAGCTGTTTTTT; cdr3_aa: CSVEGTNTGELFF
d_call: TRBD2; v_call: TRBV6-8; j_call: TRBJ2-1; clone_size: -; cdr3_nt: TGTGCCAGCAGTTACCCCCCGGGAGGGGCGGATGAGCAGTTCTTC; cdr3_aa: CASSYPPGGADEQFF
d_call: -; v_call: TRBV1; j_call: TRBJ1-4; clone_size: -; cdr3_nt: TGCGCCAGCAGCCAAGCGGACGGAATTAATGAAAAACTGTTTTTT; cdr3_aa: CASSQADGINEKLFF
d_call: TRBD2; v_call: TRBV30; j_call: TRBJ2-7; clone_size: -; cdr3_nt: TGTGCCTGGAGCGGCGGGGGGGGCGAGCAGTACTTC; cdr3_aa: CAWSGGGGEQYF